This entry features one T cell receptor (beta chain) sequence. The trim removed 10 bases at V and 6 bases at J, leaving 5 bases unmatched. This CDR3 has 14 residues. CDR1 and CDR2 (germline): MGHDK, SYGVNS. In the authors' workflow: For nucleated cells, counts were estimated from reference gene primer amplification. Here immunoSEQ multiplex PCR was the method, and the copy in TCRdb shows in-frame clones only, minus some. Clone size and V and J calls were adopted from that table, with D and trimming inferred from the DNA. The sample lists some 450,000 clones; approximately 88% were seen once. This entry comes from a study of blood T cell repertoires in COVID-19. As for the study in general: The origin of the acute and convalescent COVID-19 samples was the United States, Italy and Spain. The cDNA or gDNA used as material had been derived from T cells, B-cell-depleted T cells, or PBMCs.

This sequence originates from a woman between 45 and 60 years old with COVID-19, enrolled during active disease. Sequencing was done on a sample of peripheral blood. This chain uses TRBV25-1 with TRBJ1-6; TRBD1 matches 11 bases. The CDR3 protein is CATGQGVGNSPLHF. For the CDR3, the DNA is TGTGCCACGGGACAGGGGGTTGGTAATTCACCCCTCCACTTT.